The 10 T cell receptor beta chains listed next were all sequenced from one sample in a study of tumor and adjacent non-tumor tissue in lung cancer. No cell sorting was done before RNA was extracted from the tissue. Three rounds of nested PCR, following a modified ARM-PCR protocol, produced the TCRbeta library. From the multiplex PCR reads, TCRdb called clonotypes with MiXCR, one entry per CDR3 protein. The data hold fewer than 130,000 distinct CDR3 sequences, with approximately 84% observed a single time. The sample taken for sequencing was lung tumor tissue. Receptors originate from a man between 70 and 80 years old with non-small cell lung cancer.

Comments on this clonotype: A read error may produce the germline difference seen at one junction end. The chain carries TRBV6-5 and TRBJ1-1; tentative D call: TRBD1 (6 bases). The CDR3 runs 15 residues. Germline V CDR1 and CDR2: MNHEY, SVGAGI. The CDR3 loop is CASRTGTWLATDAFF. CDR3 in DNA: TGTGCCAGCAGGACCGGGACATGGTTGGCCACTGACGCTTTCTTT.

As to this clonotype: The conserved closing phenylalanine or tryptophan is absent in this CDR3, likely reflecting a read error. V usage is TRBV5-6 and J usage is TRBJ1-1; the D gene is possibly TRBD1 (6 bases). The CDR3 runs to 15 residues. Germline V gene sequence: CDR1 SGHDT, CDR2 YYEEEE. V was clipped by 6 bases and J by 1 base, with 16 bases between them. The CDR3 region has the DNA TGTGCCAGCAACTTCCGAGGGACATCGAACACTGAAGCTTTCGTT. Translated, it gives CASNFRGTSNTEAFV.

The chain uses TRBV4-1 and TRBJ1-2; no clear D gene. Germline V lookup: CDR1 MGHRA, CDR2 YSYEKL. Trimming removed 0 bases at V and 11 bases at J, with 16 bases between. The CDR3 loop spans 14 amino acids. The CDR3 region is CASSQEGMPLGYTF. The CDR3 nucleotides are TGCGCCAGCAGCCAAGAGGGGATGCCTTTAGGTTACACCTTC.

Details on this clonotype: The junction departs from germline at one end; a sequencing error may be responsible. This chain uses TRBV2 with TRBJ1-2; 7 bases map to TRBD1. This CDR3 is 14 amino acids long. The germline CDR1 and CDR2 sequences are SNHLY and FYNNEI. For the CDR3, the DNA is TGTGCCAGCAGTAATGGGGTAGGGGGCGCTGGCTACACTTTC. It encodes CASSNGVGGAGYTF.

This clonotype was observed a single time. This rearrangement joins TRBV19 to TRBJ1-1, with TRBD1 matching 7 bases. The CDR3 consists of 16 residues. Germline V CDR1 and CDR2: LNHDA, SQIVND (reference sequence). Trimming cost V 2 bases and J 1 base; bases outside gene matches: 7. This CDR3 reads CASSISGTERNTEAFF. In DNA, the CDR3 is TGTGCCAGTAGTATATCCGGGACAGAGAGGAACACTGAAGCTTTCTTT.

To note about this clonotype: One end of the junction does not line up with germline, which may come from a read error. The chain links TRBV9 to TRBJ2-3, with D perhaps matching TRBD1 or TRBD2 (5 bases each). This CDR3 spans 14 amino acids. Per the germline V gene, CDR1 is SGDLS and CDR2 is YYNGEE. The CDR3: CVSSAIGESVTQYF. CDR3 DNA: TGTGTCAGCAGCGCCATAGGGGAGTCAGTTACGCAGTATTTT.

Note on this clonotype: Being one base from a much bigger clone, this may be a read error. The chain uses TRBV20-1 and TRBJ1-6; D is unresolved. This CDR3 region has 16 residues. The germline V gene has CDR1 DFQATT and CDR2 SNEGSKA (reference sequence). This CDR3 reads CSARAAGRSYNSHLHF. The CDR3 DNA sequence: TGCAGTGCTAGAGCTGCGGGGAGATCCTATAATTCACACCTCCACTTT.

In the case of this clonotype: The conserved phenylalanine or tryptophan normally closing the CDR3 is absent here, so this likely arose from a read error. Because the CDR3's place on the DNA is in doubt, the DNA is left out and the CDR3 is given as listed by TCRdb. The chain uses TRBV29-1 and TRBJ2-3; the D call of TRBD1 is as the table states it, not checked on the DNA. Both ends counted, the CDR3 spans 17 residues. The germline V gene has CDR1 SQVTM and CDR2 ANQGSEA. The CDR3 reads CSLLPYVTGGDTDRQYL.

This clonotype was picked up a small number of times. No conserved phenylalanine or tryptophan ends this CDR3, so it is likely a read error. V is TRBV6-5 and J is TRBJ2-5; the match to TRBD2 covers 7 bases. The CDR3 runs 12 residues. Germline V gives CDR1 MNHEY, CDR2 SVGAGI. The CDR3: CASSWGGETQYL. The CDR3 DNA reads TGTGCCAGTAGTTGGGGGGGAGAGACCCAGTACCTC.

On this clonotype: Sequence at one end of the junction differs from germline and may be a read error. The chain recombines TRBV12-3 or TRBV12-4 with TRBJ2-1, with unresolved D. This CDR3 is built from 14 residues. CDR3 DNA sequence: TGTGTCAGCAATTTAACCGGCTCCTACAATGAGCAGTTCTTC. Translation: CVSNLTGSYNEQFF.